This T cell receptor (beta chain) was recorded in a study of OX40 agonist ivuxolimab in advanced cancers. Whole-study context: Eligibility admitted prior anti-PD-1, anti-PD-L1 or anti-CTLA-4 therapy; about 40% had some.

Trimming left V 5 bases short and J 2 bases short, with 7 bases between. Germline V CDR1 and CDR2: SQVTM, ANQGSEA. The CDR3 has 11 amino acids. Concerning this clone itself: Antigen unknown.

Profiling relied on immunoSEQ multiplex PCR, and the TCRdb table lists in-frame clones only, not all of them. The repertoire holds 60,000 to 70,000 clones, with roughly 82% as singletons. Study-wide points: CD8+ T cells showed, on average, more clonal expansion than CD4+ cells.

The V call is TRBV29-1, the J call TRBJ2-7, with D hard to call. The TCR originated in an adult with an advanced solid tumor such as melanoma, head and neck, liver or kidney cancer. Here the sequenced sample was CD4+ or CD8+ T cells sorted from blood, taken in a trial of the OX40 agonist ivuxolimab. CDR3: CSVLITYEQYF. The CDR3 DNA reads TGCAGCGTTCTTATTACCTACGAGCAGTACTTC.